A selection of T cell receptor beta chains follows, all from one sample in a study of T cells in Graves' hyperthyroidism and ophthalmopathy. TCRdb ran MiXCR on the multiplex PCR reads and lists one entry per CDR3 protein. The sample consists of around 480,000 distinct CDR3 sequences, around an eighth of them appearing once. Specimen: blood. These receptors all stem from a woman younger than 30 with Graves' hyperthyroidism. The CDR3 runs from the conserved cysteine through the conserved F or W. The order of the fields is clone size, J gene, V gene, D gene, CDR3 DNA, CDR3 protein. The D gene is left open where the match is weak. Rows may omit the clone size; those that give it use once, few, many or a size class.

NA | TRBJ1-2 | TRBV4-2 | NA | TGTGCCAGCAGCCATCTTAACCGGGTGCTTCCTGATGGCTACACCTTC | CASSHLNRVLPDGYTF
few | TRBJ2-7 | TRBV20-1 | NA | TGCAGTGCTTCTAGCGCGGAGGTCACCTACGAGCAGTACTTC | CSASSAEVTYEQYF
many | TRBJ2-2 | TRBV6-2/TRBV6-3 | TRBD2 | TGTGCCAGCTTGAAGCGGGGGCGGTACACCGGGGAGCTGTTTTTT | CASLKRGRYTGELFF
many | TRBJ1-1 | TRBV20-1 | NA | TGCAGTGCTAGAGGGCTAGAGGACAGGAACACTGAAGCTTTCTTT | CSARGLEDRNTEAFF
few | TRBJ1-4 | TRBV10-2 | NA | TGCGCCAGCAGTGAGTGGGGAATAGGAGTACGGGAAAAACTGTTTTTT | CASSEWGIGVREKLFF
many | TRBJ2-5 | TRBV5-6 | NA | TGTGCCAGCAGCTTTGAAGGGGGGCACCCGCATGAGACCCAGTACTTC | CASSFEGGHPHETQYF
once | TRBJ2-1 | TRBV15 | TRBD1 | TGTGCCACCAGCAGAGTACGAGGACAGGGGGCTGAGCAGTTCTTC | CATSRVRGQGAEQFF
NA | TRBJ2-2 | TRBV10-1 | TRBD2 | TGCGCCAGCAGTACCGGACTAGCGGGAGCCACCGGGGAGCTGTTTTTT | CASSTGLAGATGELFF
NA | TRBJ2-1 | TRBV6-1 | NA | TGTGCCAGCAGTGAAATGCAGGGTTGGGGTCGGTATACGGACGATGAGCAGTTCTTC | CASSEMQGWGRYTDDEQFF
NA | TRBJ1-1 | TRBV5-1 | NA | TGCGCCAGCAGCCCCACCACAGGACTGGAACCTTTCTTT | CASSPTTGLEPFF
few | TRBJ2-6 | TRBV9 | TRBD1 | TGTGCCAGCAGCGGACGACAGGGAACCTCTGGGGCCAACGTCCTGACTTTC | CASSGRQGTSGANVLTF
many | TRBJ2-7 | TRBV6-5 | TRBD2 | TGTGCCAGCAGTTCCTACGAAGGACTAGCGGTCTACGAGCAGTACTTC | CASSSYEGLAVYEQYF
many | TRBJ2-5 | TRBV12-3/TRBV12-4 | TRBD2 | TGTGCCAGCAGTCTACTAGCGGGAGAAGAGACCCAGTACTTC | CASSLLAGEETQYF
NA | TRBJ2-7 | TRBV10-3 | NA | TGTGCCATCAGTGAGTCAAGGTATCCCCTCTACGAGCAGTACTTC | CAISESRYPLYEQYF
few | TRBJ1-1 | TRBV19 | NA | TGTGCCAGTAGTCCCACCCTCTGGACAGAATATTCCACTGAAGCTTTCTTT | CASSPTLWTEYSTEAFF
few | TRBJ2-6 | TRBV7-2 | TRBD2 | TGTGCCAGCAGCTTAGCTAGCGGGTCCTCTGGGGCCAACGTCCTGACTTTC | CASSLASGSSGANVLTF
NA | TRBJ1-2 | TRBV7-8 | NA | TGTGCCAGCAGCTTAGGACAGGCCCCTAACTATGGCTACACCTTC | CASSLGQAPNYGYTF
many | TRBJ2-1 | TRBV6-1 | NA | TGTGCCAGCAGTGAGGACGGGGGCCAGCGGGAGCAGTTCTTC | CASSEDGGQREQFF
NA | TRBJ2-3 | TRBV7-9 | NA | TGTGCCAGCAGCTTACTGGGACCTAGTGCGGATACGCAGTATTTT | CASSLLGPSADTQYF
many | TRBJ1-5 | TRBV6-1 | NA | TGTGCCAGCAAGGTGCGGGACAAACCCAATCAGCCCCAGCATTTT | CASKVRDKPNQPQHF
many | TRBJ2-5 | TRBV6-1 | TRBD1 | TGTGCCAGCATTCGGACAGGGGGTGATGAGACCCAGTACTTC | CASIRTGGDETQYF
many | TRBJ2-2 | TRBV12-3/TRBV12-4 | NA | TGTGCCAGCAGTTTAAACCGCCCGGAGCTGTTTTTT | CASSLNRPELFF
many | TRBJ2-1 | TRBV27 | TRBD2 | TGTGCCAGCAGTCAGCGGGATAGCTCCTACAATGAGCAGTTCTTC | CASSQRDSSYNEQFF
few | TRBJ2-4 | TRBV5-8 | NA | TGTGCCAGCAGTTCCATCCTAGCCAAAAACATTCAGTACTTC | CASSSILAKNIQYF
NA | TRBJ1-2 | TRBV19 | TRBD1 | TGTGCCAGTAGTATCTACAGGGGGCGCGACTATGGCTACACCTTC | CASSIYRGRDYGYTF
few | TRBJ2-6 | TRBV5-1 | TRBD2 | TGCGCCAGCAGCTTGGAGGCGGGAGTAGCTGGGGCCAACGTCCTGACTTTC | CASSLEAGVAGANVLTF
many | TRBJ1-2 | TRBV20-1 | NA | TGCAGTGCTCTACAGGGAAACTATGGCTACACCTTC | CSALQGNYGYTF
many | TRBJ2-3 | TRBV24-1 | TRBD2 | TGTGCCACCAGTGACGGGAGGAGGATAGATACGCAGTATTTT | CATSDGRRIDTQYF
many | TRBJ1-1 | TRBV12-3/TRBV12-4 | NA | TGTGCCAGCAGCCAACCATCCAATAGGGGATGGAACACTGAAGCTTTCTTT | CASSQPSNRGWNTEAFF
many | TRBJ2-3 | TRBV29-1 | TRBD2 | TGCAGCGCCATAAGGGGGCTAGCGGGAGGGACAGATACGCAGTATTTT | CSAIRGLAGGTDTQYF
few | TRBJ2-3 | TRBV27 | NA | TGTGCCAGCAGTTTTGGGGGTCATACGCAGTATTTT | CASSFGGHTQYF
NA | TRBJ2-2 | TRBV9 | NA | NA | CASSPRQGKRPGSCFF
many | TRBJ2-5 | TRBV13 | NA | TGTGCCAGCAGCTTATTGGGGGCGAAGCGAGAGACCCAGTACTTC | CASSLLGAKRETQYF
NA | TRBJ1-3 | TRBV19 | NA | TGTGCCAGTAGTATTCCCTTTAAATCTGGAAACACCATATATTTT | CASSIPFKSGNTIYF
many | TRBJ2-7 | TRBV5-5 | NA | TGTGCCAGCAGCTTCAAGGTGGAGTATAGCTCCTACGAGCAGTACTTC | CASSFKVEYSSYEQYF
many | TRBJ2-7 | TRBV30 | NA | TGTGCCTGGAGTGTAAAGGGGGGCTACGAGCAGTACTTC | CAWSVKGGYEQYF
NA | TRBJ2-3 | TRBV9 | TRBD2 | TGTGCCAGCAGCGTCCGAGTAGCGGGGGGCACAGATACGCAGTATTTT | CASSVRVAGGTDTQYF
many | TRBJ2-1 | TRBV5-8 | TRBD1 | TGTGCCAGCAGCCCCGCGACAGGGGAAGGTACCACCTCCTACAATGAGCAGTTCTTC | CASSPATGEGTTSYNEQFF
many | TRBJ1-6 | TRBV7-3 | NA | TGTGCCAGCAGCTTAACAGGGAGGGATTCACCCCTCCACTTT | CASSLTGRDSPLHF
many | TRBJ2-3 | TRBV2 | NA | TGTGCCAGCAGCAGGGGACCAGATACGCAGTATTTT | CASSRGPDTQYF
few | TRBJ2-3 | TRBV6-1 | NA | TGTGCCAGCCTCACAAGGGGCGCAGATACGCAGTATTTT | CASLTRGADTQYF
many | TRBJ1-3 | TRBV12-3/TRBV12-4 | NA | TGTGCCAGCAGACCACAAGGCTCTGGAAACACCATATATTTT | CASRPQGSGNTIYF
NA | TRBJ1-5 | TRBV19 | TRBD1 | TGTGCCAGTAGTAGGGGGACAGGGGGCTATCAGCCCCAGCATTTT | CASSRGTGGYQPQHF
many | TRBJ2-3 | TRBV6-2/TRBV6-3 | NA | TGTGCCAGCAGTTTCGTCGAAGCGGAGTGGGCCACAGATACGCAGTATTTT | CASSFVEAEWATDTQYF
many | TRBJ2-1 | TRBV6-2/TRBV6-3 | TRBD1 | TGTGCCAGCAGTTCTACGGACAGGGGCAATGAGCAGTTCTTC | CASSSTDRGNEQFF
NA | TRBJ1-1 | TRBV25-1 | NA | TGTGCCAGCAGTGAAACGGGCAGACCGAACACTGAAGCTTTCTTT | CASSETGRPNTEAFF
few | TRBJ1-3 | TRBV5-5 | TRBD1 | TGTGCCAGCAGCAGGGCGACAGGGAACTCTGGAAACACCATATATTTT | CASSRATGNSGNTIYF
many | TRBJ2-2 | TRBV2 | TRBD2 | TGTGCCAGCAGCCAACTAGCGGGAGGCACCGGGGAGCTGTTTTTT | CASSQLAGGTGELFF
many | TRBJ1-2 | TRBV5-1 | TRBD1 | TGCGCCAGCAGCTCGGACAGGGCCCTCTATGGCTACACCTTC | CASSSDRALYGYTF
many | TRBJ2-1 | TRBV19 | NA | TGTGCCAGTGCGCCGGTTTGGACGGGACCGCTCTCGGTTGAGCAGTTCTTC | CASAPVWTGPLSVEQFF
many | TRBJ1-2 | TRBV6-1 | NA | TGTGCCAGCAGTGAAGCCTCCTCAGCAGGCGCGCTTTTAGGCTACACCTTC | CASSEASSAGALLGYTF
many | TRBJ2-3 | TRBV10-3 | NA | TGTGCCATCAGTGAAGTATCCCTTTCACTCACAGATACGCAGTATTTT | CAISEVSLSLTDTQYF
many | TRBJ2-7 | TRBV7-9 | NA | TGTGCCAGCAGCTTCACCGGAGGATGGCCGTCCTACGAGCAGTACTTC | CASSFTGGWPSYEQYF
many | TRBJ1-2 | TRBV7-2 | NA | TGTGCCAGCGGAACAAATGGCTACACCTTC | CASGTNGYTF